The next 25 T cell receptor beta chains were all read from a single sample in a study of blood T cell repertoires in COVID-19. TCRdb keeps only in-frame clones here, not all; method: immunoSEQ multiplex PCR. Counted here are about 190,000 clones, 70% to 90% occurring once; the ten biggest clones make up 2.7%. Input material: peripheral blood. The receptors stem from a man between 35 and 55 years old with active or convalescent COVID-19.

The sample holds one count of this clone. This sequence joins TRBV2 and TRBJ2-7; no firm D call. V was clipped by 1 base and J by 1 base, with 11 bases between them. The germline V gene encodes CDR1 SNHLY and CDR2 FYNNEI. CDR3 length equals 15 residues. CDR3 in amino acids: CASSEEAGISYEQYF. The CDR3 nucleotides are TGTGCCAGCAGTGAAGAGGCAGGAATTTCCTACGAGCAGTACTTC.

The chain uses TRBV19 and TRBJ1-1, with a weak D call TRBD1 (5 bases). The germline V gene encodes CDR1 LNHDA and CDR2 SQIVND (reference sequence). Trimming pared 7 bases from V and 0 bases from J, leaving 12 bases between. This CDR3 has 14 amino acids. The CDR3 sequence: CASIKRDLNTEAFF. CDR3 DNA: TGTGCCAGTATCAAGCGGGACTTGAACACTGAAGCTTTCTTT.

The J gene is TRBJ1-6, the V gene TRBV3-1 (or the pseudogene TRBV3-2), with TRBD1 identical over 7 bases. Looked up from germline, CDR1 is LGHDT and CDR2 is YNNKEL (reference sequence). Germline trimming cut 2 bases from V and 9 bases from J; bases unmatched to any gene: 4. The CDR3 is made up of 14 amino acids. The CDR3 coding sequence is TGTGCCAGCAGCCAAAAGGACAGGTCTTCACCCCTCCACTTT. The encoded protein is CASSQKDRSSPLHF.

The CDR3 loop reads CASSTYYGYTF. CDR3 DNA sequence: TGTGCCAGCAGCACTTACTATGGCTACACCTTC. The V call is TRBV7-9, the J call TRBJ1-2, with no clear D. Germline CDR1 SEHNR, CDR2 FQNEAQ (reference sequence). The V end was cut by 5 bases, the J end by 3 bases, with 4 bases between. The CDR3 totals 11 residues.

CDR3 coding DNA: TGTGCCACCCGAAACCACCTCGACAAAACAGATACGCAGTATTTT. Translated, it gives CATRNHLDKTDTQYF. The V and J genes are TRBV24-1 and TRBJ2-3; D is ambiguous. Trimming cost V 9 bases and J 3 bases, with 18 bases left between them. The CDR3 consists of 15 residues. Germline V gene data show CDR1 as KGHDR and CDR2 as SFDVKD.

This rearrangement joins TRBV7-6 to TRBJ2-3; TRBD2 agrees at 9 bases. V shed 1 base and J 10 bases; nucleotides not matched to a gene: 6. Germline CDR1 SGHVS, CDR2 FNYEAQ. The CDR3 has 14 amino acids. The CDR3 is CASSLGPKRGAQYF. CDR3 bases: TGTGCCAGCAGCTTAGGGCCCAAGCGGGGGGCGCAGTATTTT.

A note on this clone: Other nucleotide sequences in the sample specify the same CDR3. J is TRBJ2-7 and V is TRBV6-1; TRBD2 might be the D (5 bases). Deletions cut 2 bases from V and 4 bases from J, with 9 bases between. The CDR3 has 13 residues. The V gene's germline CDR1 is MNHNS and CDR2 SASEGT. In DNA form, the CDR3 reads TGTGCCAGCAGTGAAACTAGTTCGTACGAGCAGTACTTC. Translated: CASSETSSYEQYF.

This chain links TRBV7-6 with TRBJ2-7; perhaps TRBD2 as D (6 bases). The CDR3 loop spans 14 amino acids. The germline V and J ends were trimmed by 4 bases and 0 bases, with 10 bases remaining between them. Per germline, CDR1 SGHVS and CDR2 FNYEAQ. The CDR3 is CASSSGVSSYEQYF. The CDR3 region has the DNA TGTGCCAGCAGCTCGGGGGTTTCCTCCTACGAGCAGTACTTC.

The V and J genes are TRBV19 and TRBJ2-1, with 9 nucleotides matching TRBD1. This CDR3 has 15 amino acids. CDR1 LNHDA and CDR2 SQIVND come from the germline V gene (reference sequence). The trim removed 2 bases at V and 8 bases at J, leaving 7 bases unmatched. CDR3 in DNA: TGTGCCAGTAGTATACCGGGACAGGGAGGGTATGAGCAGTTCTTC. As protein: CASSIPGQGGYEQFF.

This clone is a singleton in its sample. The V call is TRBV30, the J call TRBJ2-2; D unclear. The CDR3 consists of 13 residues. The germline gives CDR1 GTSNPN, CDR2 SVGIG (reference sequence). Between the trimmed V and J ends, which lost 3 bases and 0 bases, there was a span of 5 bases. The CDR3 DNA reads TGTGCCTGGAGCGCGGCGAACACCGGGGAGCTGTTTTTT. Protein: CAWSAANTGELFF.

The chain links TRBV7-2 to TRBJ2-1; possibly TRBD2 for D (6 bases). From germline, CDR1 is SGHTA and CDR2 FQGNSA. Trimming took 4 bases from V and 2 from J, leaving 15 bases between them. The CDR3 covers 16 residues. The CDR3 loop is CASSYDSGLTYNEQFF. The CDR3 DNA reads as TGTGCCAGCAGCTACGATTCGGGACTTACCTACAATGAGCAGTTCTTC.

Concerning this clone itself: Other nucleotide sequences in the sample specify the same CDR3. The chain employs TRBV5-1 and TRBJ1-5; D uncertain. The CDR3 consists of 15 residues. The germline V and J ends were trimmed by 0 bases and 3 bases, with 10 bases remaining between them. The germline gives CDR1 SGHRS, CDR2 YFSETQ. The CDR3: CASSLAGESNQPQHF. In DNA form, the CDR3 reads TGCGCCAGCAGCTTGGCCGGGGAATCCAATCAGCCCCAGCATTTT.

The chain recombines TRBV10-3 with TRBJ2-1; no reliable D call. CDR1 is ENHRY and CDR2 is SYGVKD in the germline V gene. The CDR3 contains 11 residues. The V gene lost 2 bases and the J gene lost 10 bases, with 6 bases spanning the gap. CDR3 coding DNA: TGTGCCATCAGTGAGACTCGAGAGCAGTTCTTC. Translation gives CAISETREQFF.

This chain links TRBV5-1 with TRBJ2-3; perhaps TRBD2 as D (7 bases). V lost 10 bases to trimming and J lost 2 bases, with 11 bases between them. This CDR3 comprises 12 residues. Germline V gene sequence: CDR1 SGHRS, CDR2 YFSETQ. CDR3 DNA sequence: TGCGCCTCCGGGGGGCTCACAGATACGCAGTATTTT. It specifies CASGGLTDTQYF.

The V gene is TRBV2, the J gene TRBJ2-3, with 9 bases lining up with TRBD2. J gave up 2 bases and V 7 bases, and 7 bases lay outside the gene matches. The CDR3 runs 15 residues. CDR1 is SNHLY, CDR2 FYNNEI, per germline. This CDR3 is CASTKAGGYTDTQYF. DNA of the CDR3: TGTGCCAGCACTAAAGCGGGGGGTTACACAGATACGCAGTATTTT.

CDR3 amino acids: CASSRFRVQSNTEAFF. The CDR3 DNA reads as TGTGCCAGCAGCCGATTCCGGGTTCAGTCGAACACTGAAGCTTTCTTT. The chain uses TRBV14 and TRBJ1-1, with unresolved D. The germline V and J ends were trimmed by 4 bases and 1 base, with 16 bases remaining between them. Germline V gene lookup returns CDR1 SGHDN and CDR2 FVKESK. CDR3 length: 16 amino acids. Filled out from reference TRBV14 and TRBJ1-1, the complete variable domain reads EAGVTQFPSHSVIEKGQTVTLRCDPISGHDNLYWYRRVMGKEIKFLLHFVKESKQDESGMPNNRFLAERTGGTYSTLKVQPAELEDSGVYFCASSRFRVQSNTEAFFGQGTRLTVV.

The CDR3 loop reads CSVSVGAFTGELFF. The CDR3 DNA is TGCAGCGTTTCGGTAGGGGCGTTCACCGGGGAGCTGTTTTTT. V is TRBV29-1 and J is TRBJ2-2; D possibly corresponds to TRBD1 (5 bases). Between the trimmed V and J ends, which lost 5 bases and 4 bases, there was a span of 14 bases. CDR1 SQVTM and CDR2 ANQGSEA come from the germline V gene. This CDR3 is built from 14 residues.

This chain uses TRBV4-3 with TRBJ2-7; TRBD2 matches 7 bases. Germline trimming cut 0 bases from V and 7 bases from J; bases unmatched to any gene: 9. Germline CDR1 reads LGHNA; CDR2 reads YSLEER. The CDR3 runs to 15 residues. CDR3 in DNA: TGCGCCAGCAGCCAAGATGGGGGGACTATCGGGGAGCAGTACTTC. Translating gives CASSQDGGTIGEQYF.

The CDR3 loop is CATDGGDPGNTIYF. CDR3 sequence (DNA): TGTGCCACTGACGGGGGAGATCCTGGAAACACCATATATTTT. The rearrangement joins TRBV28 to TRBJ1-3, with D possibly matching TRBD1 (5 bases). The V and J ends lost 10 bases and 2 bases respectively, with 15 bases between them. The CDR3 runs to 14 residues. Germline V gene lookup returns CDR1 MDHEN and CDR2 SYDVKM.

The chain uses TRBV6-7 and TRBJ2-7, with D unresolved. TRBV6-7 is marked as an open reading frame, function uncertain. V shed 5 bases and J shed 3 bases, with 17 bases lying between them. The length of the CDR3 is 15 residues. CDR3 region: CASSPGSAPIYEQYF. The CDR3 DNA reads TGTGCCAGCAGTCCCGGGTCAGCCCCGATCTACGAGCAGTACTTC.

The chain couples TRBV11-3 to TRBJ1-6, with 8 positions matching TRBD1. CDR1 and CDR2 from the germline V gene are SGHNT and YENEEA. The CDR3 sequence is 13 residues long. With V trimmed by 7 bases and J by 9 bases, 5 bases remained unmatched. This CDR3 reads CASKRTGLSPLHF. CDR3 sequence (DNA): TGTGCCAGCAAAAGGACAGGGCTTTCACCCCTCCACTTT.

This clone was detected only a few times. The V gene is TRBV4-1, the J gene TRBJ1-5; weak D call: TRBD1 (5 bases). Deletions cut 1 base from V and 10 bases from J, with 17 bases between. CDR3 length: 15 residues. Germline assignment: CDR1 MGHRA and CDR2 YSYEKL. CDR3 bases: TGCGCCAGCAGCCAAGGGAGGATCGGCGGGGGACCCCAGCATTTT. It translates to CASSQGRIGGGPQHF.

This chain links TRBV2 with TRBJ1-4; possible D gene TRBD1, 5 bases. Trimming cost V 7 bases and J 2 bases, with 8 bases left between them. CDR1 SNHLY and CDR2 FYNNEI come from the germline V gene. The CDR3 consists of 13 residues. This CDR3 reads CASMRGTNEKLFF. CDR3 DNA sequence: TGTGCCAGCATGCGGGGCACTAATGAAAAACTGTTTTTT.

This rearrangement joins TRBV6-2 or TRBV6-3 to TRBJ1-5; 9 positions agree with TRBD1. The V and J ends lost 6 bases and 6 bases, in that order; junction bases with no gene match: 6. Germline V gives CDR1 MNHEY, CDR2 SVGEGT. This CDR3 has 14 amino acids. CDR3 nucleotide sequence: TGTGCCAGCAGACCTGGACAGGGGCCTCAGCCCCAGCATTTT. It specifies CASRPGQGPQPQHF.

The V and J genes are TRBV2 and TRBJ2-5; 10 bases line up with TRBD2. The germline V gene has CDR1 SNHLY and CDR2 FYNNEI. Germline trimming cut 9 bases from V and 3 bases from J; bases unmatched to any gene: 1. This CDR3 region has 12 residues. The CDR3 sequence: CASGLAEETQYF. In nucleotides, the CDR3 is TGTGCCAGTGGACTAGCGGAAGAGACCCAGTACTTC.